This TCR beta chain emerged from a study of early T cells in non-severe SARS-CoV-2 infection. Overall study context: From unsorted whole blood, bulk RNA was sequenced, and the chains remained unpaired.

Overall study results and limits: CD4 and private specificities were missed by VDJdb matching, which favored anti-spike CD8 responses.

Each single cDNA molecule received a unique molecular identifier. In TCRdb, the 5' RACE reads were re-called with MiXCR into one record per CDR3 protein. The sample contains approximately 80,000 distinct CDR3 sequences, approximately 10% of which appear only once. V shed 3 bases and J 8 bases; nucleotides not matched to a gene: 1. The CDR3 sequence is 13 residues long. Germline V gives CDR1 SSHAT, CDR2 FNYEAQ (reference sequence). As to this clonotype: Its matching antigen is unknown.

The clonotype was recovered from an adult who was a healthcare worker with PCR-confirmed SARS-CoV-2 infection or an uninfected control (not recorded which). The chain carries TRBV7-7 and TRBJ1-4; TRBD1 matches at 9 bases. The specimen comprised whole blood, sampled at baseline. The DNA of the CDR3 is TGTGCCAGCAGCTTGGACAGGGGAGAAAAACTGTTTTTT. This gives the protein CASSLDRGEKLFF.